The 20 T cell receptor beta chains reported below all come from one sample, sequenced in a study of pediatric ulcerative colitis. Assay: immunoSEQ multiplex PCR; the TCRdb copy retains only in-frame clones and omits some. Of about 64,000 clones listed, around 80% are singletons. What was sequenced was blood. The receptor set was obtained from a boy younger than 18 with moderate ulcerative colitis.

The V call is TRBV2, the J call TRBJ2-1; a weak D match, TRBD2 (6 bases). The CDR3 runs to 13 residues. Germline V gene sequence: CDR1 SNHLY, CDR2 FYNNEI. The V end lost 7 bases, the J end lost 9 bases, and 16 bases lay between the germline ends. CDR3 nucleotides: TGTGCCAGCACGCGACTAGAGATCGGTGAGCAGTTCTTC. Translation gives CASTRLEIGEQFF. Complete variable domain (other parts from reference TRBV2 and TRBJ2-1): EPEVTQTPSHQVTQMGQEVILRCVPISNHLYFYWYRQILGQKVEFLVSFYNNEISEKSEIFDDQFSVERPDGSNFTLKIRSTKLEDSAMYFCASTRLEIGEQFFGPGTRLTVL.

The gene calls are TRBV11-3 and TRBJ1-1; no clear D. V was shortened by 2 bases and J by 1 base, with 5 bases between the two germline ends. CDR1 and CDR2 from the germline V gene are SGHNT and YENEEA. This CDR3 is 13 amino acids long. DNA for the CDR3: TGTGCCAGCAGCTTATCGCAGAACACTGAAGCTTTCTTT. Its protein is CASSLSQNTEAFF.

The chain recombines TRBV30 with TRBJ2-1; TRBD1 aligns across 11 bases. Germline CDR1 reads GTSNPN; CDR2 reads SVGIG (reference sequence). The CDR3 contains 15 residues. Germline trimming cut 5 bases from V and 1 base from J; bases unmatched to any gene: 4. The CDR3 protein is CAWGTGGTSYNEQFF. CDR3 nucleotide sequence: TGTGCCTGGGGGACAGGGGGGACGTCCTACAATGAGCAGTTCTTC. The variable domain in full, completed from reference TRBV30 and TRBJ2-1, reads SQTIHQWPATLVQPVGSPLSLECTVEGTSNPNLYWYRQAAGRGLQLLFYSVGIGQISSEVPQNLSASRPQDRQFILSSKKLLLSDSGFYLCAWGTGGTSYNEQFFGPGTRLTVL.

This rearrangement joins TRBV4-1 to TRBJ2-7, with no clear D. Between the trimmed V and J ends, which lost 3 bases and 4 bases, there was a span of 10 bases. From germline, CDR1 is MGHRA and CDR2 YSYEKL. The CDR3 length is 13 residues. This CDR3 reads CASSQALGYEQYF. DNA of the CDR3: TGCGCCAGCAGCCAGGCCCTCGGGTACGAGCAGTACTTC.

V usage is TRBV30 and J usage is TRBJ2-6, with 10 bases that match TRBD2. V shed 0 bases, J shed 0 bases, and the junction held 11 bases outside the gene matches. The CDR3 length is 20 residues. Per the germline V gene, CDR1 is GTSNPN and CDR2 is SVGIG (reference sequence). The CDR3 loop is CAWSVTEASGGISGANVLTF. The DNA for the CDR3 is TGTGCCTGGAGTGTAACGGAAGCTAGCGGGGGAATCTCTGGGGCCAACGTCCTGACTTTC.

The CDR3 DNA follows: TGTGCCAGGGTCCCGGTTCCCCACGAGCAGTACTTC. Translation gives CARVPVPHEQYF. The V gene is TRBV6-1, the J gene TRBJ2-7; no reliable D call. Germline lookup yields CDR1 MNHNS and CDR2 SASEGT. The CDR3 is 12 residues long. The V and J ends lost 9 bases and 5 bases respectively, with 14 bases between them.

The rearrangement joins TRBV6-4 to TRBJ1-2; possibly TRBD1 for D (6 bases). The length of the CDR3 is 16 residues. Germline V gene lookup returns CDR1 MRHNA and CDR2 SNTAGT. V was pared by 5 bases and J by 4 bases, with 20 bases between. CDR3 amino acids: CASSNREVVESYGYTF. CDR3 sequence (DNA): TGTGCCAGCAGTAACAGGGAGGTAGTCGAGAGCTATGGCTACACCTTC.

The rearrangement links TRBV4-1 to TRBJ2-3; 7 bases map to TRBD2. CDR1 and CDR2 (germline): MGHRA, YSYEKL. This CDR3 has 17 residues. J gave up 7 bases and V 1 base, and 14 bases lay outside the gene matches. CDR3 DNA: TGCGCCAGCAGCCAAGGACGTCTAGGTCTAGCGGTGAATACGCAGTATTTT. Translated, it gives CASSQGRLGLAVNTQYF.

The chain carries TRBV27 and TRBJ1-2; maybe TRBD1 (6 bases). Trimming removed 3 bases from V and 1 base from J, with 12 bases in between. The germline CDR1 and CDR2 sequences are MNHEY and SMNVEV (reference sequence). CDR3 length: 15 residues. The CDR3 nucleotides read TGTGCCAGCAGTTTTTCAGGACAGCTTAACTATGGCTACACCTTC. Its translation: CASSFSGQLNYGYTF.

CDR3 region: CASSSTGDEQYF. CDR3 DNA: TGTGCCAGCAGCTCAACAGGGGACGAGCAGTACTTC. The V call is TRBV11-3, the J call TRBJ2-7; the match to TRBD1 covers 7 bases. CDR3 size: 12 residues. Germline trimming cut 4 bases from V and 5 bases from J; bases unmatched to any gene: 2. CDR1 and CDR2 (germline): SGHNT, YENEEA.

The chain recombines TRBV6-6 with TRBJ2-7; TRBD2 is a possible D gene (5 bases). The V and J ends lost 4 bases and 2 bases respectively, with 15 bases between them. Germline loops: CDR1 MNHNY, CDR2 SVGAGI (reference sequence). This CDR3 has 15 residues. The CDR3, as DNA: TGTGCCAGCAGTTTCCAAGCGGATGAAGCCTACGAGCAGTACTTC. Translation: CASSFQADEAYEQYF.

V usage is TRBV19 and J usage is TRBJ1-5; weak D call: TRBD1 (6 bases). V gave up 8 bases and J gave up 2 bases, with 16 bases separating them. The CDR3 totals 15 residues. Per the germline V gene, CDR1 is LNHDA and CDR2 is SQIVND (reference sequence). For the CDR3, the DNA is TGTGCCAGTTCGATAAATCACAGGGGCAATCAGCCCCAGCATTTT. Translating it yields CASSINHRGNQPQHF.

The chain joins TRBV7-2 to TRBJ2-7, with D uncertain. Trimming left V 3 bases short and J 2 bases short, with 11 bases between. The germline gives CDR1 SGHTA, CDR2 FQGNSA. There are 14 residues in the CDR3. This CDR3 is CASSLGIAPYEQYF. The CDR3 coding sequence is TGTGCCAGCAGCTTGGGTATCGCCCCCTACGAGCAGTACTTC.

This clone has a handful of counts. In DNA, the CDR3 is TGCAGCGCCGGACAGGGAATGGGCAATCAGCCCCAGCATTTT. This gives the protein CSAGQGMGNQPQHF. This chain connects TRBV29-1 to TRBJ1-5, with 8 bases aligning to TRBD1. The CDR3 consists of 14 residues. The germline CDR1 and CDR2 sequences are SQVTM and ANQGSEA. Trimming cost V 7 bases and J 2 bases; bases outside gene matches: 7.

This clone was seen once. The gene calls are TRBV5-3 and TRBJ1-1; tentative D call: TRBD1 (5 bases). TRBV5-3 counts as an open reading frame of uncertain function. V was trimmed by 3 bases and J by 4 bases, leaving 19 bases between them. This CDR3 contains 16 residues. The CDR3 DNA reads TGTGCCAGAAGCTCAATCGCACAGTCTGGGGCCACTGAAGCTTTCTTT. This encodes CARSSIAQSGATEAFF.

J is TRBJ1-1 and V is TRBV9; possible D gene TRBD1, 5 bases. The CDR3 spans 15 residues. Germline CDR1 SGDLS, CDR2 YYNGEE. V gave up 0 bases and J gave up 1 base, with 10 bases separating them. CDR3 in DNA: TGTGCCAGCAGCGTAGTAGGGACGGAGAACACTGAAGCTTTCTTT. It codes for CASSVVGTENTEAFF.

The chain couples TRBV11-2 to TRBJ1-5; D remains unclear. The CDR3 length is 13 residues. V was pared by 5 bases and J by 7 bases, with 12 bases between. The germline V gene encodes CDR1 SGHAT and CDR2 FQNNGV. The CDR3 sequence: CASSMLLGQPQHF. DNA for the CDR3: TGTGCCAGCAGCATGTTATTGGGGCAGCCCCAGCATTTT.

The genes are TRBV25-1 and TRBJ1-5, with D possibly being TRBD1 (5 bases). V was shortened by 1 base and J by 0 bases, with 13 bases between the two germline ends. This CDR3 spans 17 amino acids. Germline values: CDR1 MGHDK, CDR2 SYGVNS. CDR3 DNA sequence: TGTGCCAGCAGTGAATCGAAGGGGCAGCATAGCAATCAGCCCCAGCATTTT. Translated, it gives CASSESKGQHSNQPQHF.

This rearrangement joins TRBV5-1 to TRBJ1-2; a possible D gene is TRBD1 (6 bases). The CDR3 is made up of 18 amino acids. CDR1 and CDR2 from the germline V gene are SGHRS and YFSETQ. The V gene lost 0 bases and the J gene lost 0 bases, with 18 bases spanning the gap. CDR3 DNA: TGCGCCAGCAGCTTGGCGGGCCAGGGGACAAAACCTAACTATGGCTACACCTTC. It codes for CASSLAGQGTKPNYGYTF.

This chain connects TRBV7-6 to TRBJ2-3, with 9 bases fitting TRBD1. The CDR3 runs 16 residues. Trimming took 5 bases from V and 2 from J; bases not matched to a gene: 8. Germline V CDR1 and CDR2: SGHVS, FNYEAQ. In nucleotides, the CDR3 is TGTGCCAGCAGCACCCGGACAGGGGATACCACAGATACGCAGTATTTT. Its translation is CASSTRTGDTTDTQYF. Full variable domain (remainder filled in from reference TRBV7-6 and TRBJ2-3): GAGVSQSPRYKVTKRGQDVALRCDPISGHVSLYWYRQALGQGPEFLTYFNYEAQQDKSGLPNDRFSAERPEGSISTLTIQRTEQRDSAMYRCASSTRTGDTTDTQYFGPGTRLTVL.